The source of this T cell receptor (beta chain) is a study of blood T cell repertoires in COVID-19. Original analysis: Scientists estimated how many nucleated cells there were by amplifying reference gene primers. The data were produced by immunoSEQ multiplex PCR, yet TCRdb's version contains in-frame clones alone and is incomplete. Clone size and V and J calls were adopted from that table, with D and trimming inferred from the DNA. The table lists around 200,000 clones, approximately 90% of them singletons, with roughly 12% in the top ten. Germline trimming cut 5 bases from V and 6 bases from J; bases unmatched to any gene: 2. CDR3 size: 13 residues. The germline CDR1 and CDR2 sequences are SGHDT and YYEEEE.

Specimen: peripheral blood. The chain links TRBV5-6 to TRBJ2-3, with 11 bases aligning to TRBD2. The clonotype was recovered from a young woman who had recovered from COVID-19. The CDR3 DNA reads TGTGCCAGCAGACGACTAGCGGGGGATACGCAGTATTTT. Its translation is CASRRLAGDTQYF.